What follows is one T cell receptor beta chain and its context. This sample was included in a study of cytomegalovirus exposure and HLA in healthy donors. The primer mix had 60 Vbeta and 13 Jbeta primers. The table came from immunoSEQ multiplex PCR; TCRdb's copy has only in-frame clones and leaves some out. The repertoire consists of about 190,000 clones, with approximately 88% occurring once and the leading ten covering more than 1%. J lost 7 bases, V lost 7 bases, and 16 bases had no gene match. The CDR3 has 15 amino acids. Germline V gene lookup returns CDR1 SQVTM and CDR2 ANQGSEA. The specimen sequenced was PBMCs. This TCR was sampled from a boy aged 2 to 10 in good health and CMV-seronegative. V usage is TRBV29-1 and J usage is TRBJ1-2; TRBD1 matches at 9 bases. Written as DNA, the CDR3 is TGCAGCGCCCCGCACCCACAGGGGGCTTTCGGTGGCTACACCTTC. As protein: CSAPHPQGAFGGYTF.